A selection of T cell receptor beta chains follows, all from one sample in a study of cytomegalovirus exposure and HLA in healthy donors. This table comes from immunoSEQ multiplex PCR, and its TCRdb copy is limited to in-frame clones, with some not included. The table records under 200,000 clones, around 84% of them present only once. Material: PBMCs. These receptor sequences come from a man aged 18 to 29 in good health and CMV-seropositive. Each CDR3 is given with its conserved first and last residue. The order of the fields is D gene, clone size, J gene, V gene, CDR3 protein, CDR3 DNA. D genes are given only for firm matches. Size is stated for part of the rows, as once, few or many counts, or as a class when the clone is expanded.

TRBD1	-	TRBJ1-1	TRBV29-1	CSVEVSGGRDTEAFF	TGCAGCGTTGAGGTGTCAGGGGGAAGGGACACTGAAGCTTTCTTT
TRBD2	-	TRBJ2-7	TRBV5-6	CASSLGLRGVYEQYF	TGTGCCAGCAGCTTGGGTCTGCGGGGGGTCTACGAGCAGTACTTC
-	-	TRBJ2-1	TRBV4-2	CASSQGPQQNEQFF	TGTGCCAGCAGCCAAGGGCCCCAACAGAATGAGCAGTTCTTC
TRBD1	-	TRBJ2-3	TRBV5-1	CASSRGTGNAGTDTQYF	TGCGCCAGCAGCCGCGGGACAGGGAACGCGGGCACAGATACGCAGTATTTT
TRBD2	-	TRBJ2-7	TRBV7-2	CASTRAPTTGGYEQYF	TGTGCCAGCACTAGGGCGCCCACCACGGGGGGCTACGAGCAGTACTTC
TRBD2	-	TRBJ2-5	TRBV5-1	CASSLWASGNKETQYF	TGCGCCAGCAGCTTGTGGGCTAGCGGCAACAAAGAGACCCAGTACTTC
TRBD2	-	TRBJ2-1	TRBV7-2	CASSLLLAGNNEQFF	TGTGCCAGCAGCTTACTCCTAGCGGGCAACAATGAGCAGTTCTTC
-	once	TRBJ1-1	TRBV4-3	CASSQATGVNTEAFF	TGCGCCAGCAGCCAGGCTACCGGGGTGAACACTGAAGCTTTCTTT
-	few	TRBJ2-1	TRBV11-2	CASSLLRTQNEQFF	TGTGCCAGCAGCTTATTAAGGACACAGAATGAGCAGTTCTTC
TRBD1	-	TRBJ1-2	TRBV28	CASSSPGQGAQGYTF	TGTGCCAGCAGTTCCCCCGGACAGGGGGCGCAGGGCTACACCTTC
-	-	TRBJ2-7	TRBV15	CATSRDRGGYEQYF	TGTGCCACCAGCAGAGATAGAGGGGGCTACGAGCAGTACTTC
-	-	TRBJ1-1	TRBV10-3	CAITASGGMNTEAFF	TGTGCCATCACCGCCTCTGGGGGGATGAACACTGAAGCTTTCTTT
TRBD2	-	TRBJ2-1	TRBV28	CASSSTSGRYEQFF	TGTGCCAGCAGCTCCACTAGCGGGAGATATGAGCAGTTCTTC
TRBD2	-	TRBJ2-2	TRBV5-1	CASSLGTSGTGELFF	TGCGCCAGCAGCTTAGGGACTAGCGGTACCGGGGAGCTGTTTTTT
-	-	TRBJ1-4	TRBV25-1	CASRSDSGNEKLFF	TGTGCCAGCAGATCGGACAGCGGTAATGAAAAACTGTTTTTT
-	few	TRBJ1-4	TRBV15	CATSRGGFNEKLFF	TGTGCCACCAGCAGGGGGGGATTTAATGAAAAACTGTTTTTT
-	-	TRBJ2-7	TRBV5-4	CASSLVQGYEQYF	TGTGCCAGCAGCTTGGTACAGGGCTACGAGCAGTACTTC
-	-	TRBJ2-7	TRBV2	CASRMAGASSYEQYF	TGTGCCAGCCGTATGGCGGGGGCCTCTAGCTACGAGCAGTACTTC
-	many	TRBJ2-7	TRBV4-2	CASSQDLGAGRPYEQYF	TGTGCCAGCAGCCAAGACCTCGGAGCAGGGAGGCCCTACGAGCAGTACTTC
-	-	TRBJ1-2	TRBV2	CASRGSGIGYGYTF	TGTGCCAGCAGGGGCTCGGGGATTGGCTATGGCTACACCTTC
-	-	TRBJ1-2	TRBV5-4	CASSSDSDLYGYTF	TGTGCCAGCAGTTCCGACAGCGACCTCTATGGCTACACCTTC
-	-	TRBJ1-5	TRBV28	CASIMGGEQPQHF	TGTGCCAGCATAATGGGAGGGGAACAGCCCCAGCATTTT
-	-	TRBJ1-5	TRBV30	CAWQGSNDNQPQHF	TGTGCCTGGCAGGGAAGTAACGACAATCAGCCCCAGCATTTT
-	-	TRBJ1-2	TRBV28	CASSRGGEGYGYTF	TGTGCCAGCAGTAGGGGGGGTGAGGGCTATGGCTACACCTTC
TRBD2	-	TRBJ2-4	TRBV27	CASSVIGGGKNIQYF	TGTGCCAGCAGTGTTATCGGCGGGGGGAAAAACATTCAGTACTTC
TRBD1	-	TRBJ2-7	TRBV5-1	CASSRDRDSLRYEQYF	TGCGCCAGCAGCCGGGACAGGGACTCTTTACGTTACGAGCAGTACTTC
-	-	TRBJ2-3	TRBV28	CASRSEGGGSRDTQYF	TGTGCCAGCAGATCCGAGGGGGGCGGGAGTCGGGATACGCAGTATTTT
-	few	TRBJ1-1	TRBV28	CASSQDQGNTEAFF	TGTGCCAGCAGTCAGGATCAGGGAAACACTGAAGCTTTCTTT
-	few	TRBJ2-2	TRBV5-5	CASSLGELETGELFF	TGTGCCAGCAGCCTCGGGGAACTGGAGACCGGGGAGCTGTTTTTT
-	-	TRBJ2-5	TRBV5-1	CASSLSGLWETQYF	TGCGCCAGCAGCTTGTCCGGACTATGGGAGACCCAGTACTTC
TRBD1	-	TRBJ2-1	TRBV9	CASSVRGQGEQFF	TGTGCCAGCAGCGTAAGGGGGCAGGGTGAGCAGTTCTTC
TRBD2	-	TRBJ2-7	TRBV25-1	CASLKEAGAREQYF	TGTGCCAGCCTGAAAGAAGCGGGAGCCCGCGAGCAGTACTTC
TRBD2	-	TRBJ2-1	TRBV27	CASSFWRGGDSYNEQFF	TGTGCCAGCAGTTTTTGGCGGGGGGGCGACTCCTACAATGAGCAGTTCTTC
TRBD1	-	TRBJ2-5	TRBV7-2	CASSLYRGQETQYF	TGTGCCAGCAGCTTGTACAGGGGCCAAGAGACCCAGTACTTC
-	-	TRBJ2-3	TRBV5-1	CASSIGGAWTDTQYF	TGCGCCAGCAGCATTGGGGGGGCGTGGACAGATACGCAGTATTTT
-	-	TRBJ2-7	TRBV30	CAWSNGGPTYEQYF	TGTGCCTGGAGTAACGGGGGGCCCACCTACGAGCAGTACTTC
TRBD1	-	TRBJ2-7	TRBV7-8	CASSLASGTGVSYEQYF	TGTGCCAGCAGCTTAGCGTCCGGGACAGGGGTCTCCTACGAGCAGTACTTC
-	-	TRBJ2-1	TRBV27	CASSLMSTLAGNEQFF	TGTGCCAGCAGTTTAATGTCCACTTTGGCGGGGAATGAGCAGTTCTTC